Each of the 7 T cell receptor beta chains below was sequenced from the same sample in a study of blood T cell repertoires in COVID-19. Some clones are missing from TCRdb's copy, which holds only in-frame ones; the method was immunoSEQ multiplex PCR. The table shows 150,000 to 200,000 clones, with about 85% occurring only once. Source material: peripheral blood. The receptor set was obtained from a man aged 55 to 70 who had recovered from COVID-19.

The J gene is TRBJ1-1, the V gene TRBV19; TRBD1 is a possible D gene (6 bases). The germline CDR1 and CDR2 sequences are LNHDA and SQIVND (reference sequence). This CDR3 region has 16 residues. V was pared by 6 bases and J by 0 bases, with 17 bases between. The CDR3 DNA reads TGTGCCAGTAGCCTCGTCGGGGGGGCCATGAACACTGAAGCTTTCTTT. Encoded protein: CASSLVGGAMNTEAFF.

V is TRBV11-2 and J is TRBJ2-7; D perhaps matches TRBD1 (8 bases). The CDR3 runs to 15 residues. Germline CDR1 and CDR2: SGHAT and FQNNGV. The V gene lost 5 bases and the J gene lost 4 bases, with 18 bases spanning the gap. The CDR3 nucleotides are TGTGCCAGCAGCGGGGGGGCAGGGGGCATTTACGAGCAGTACTTC. Amino acid sequence: CASSGGAGGIYEQYF.

This chain joins TRBV27 and TRBJ1-2, with D tentatively TRBD1 (5 bases). The CDR3 covers 13 residues. V shed 0 bases and J shed 8 bases, with 10 bases lying between them. From germline, CDR1 is MNHEY and CDR2 SMNVEV (reference sequence). The DNA for the CDR3 is TGTGCCAGCAGTTTATCGGGGGGGACGGGCTACACCTTC. Translated: CASSLSGGTGYTF.

The V call is TRBV7-8, the J call TRBJ1-1; D is unclear. Per the germline V gene, CDR1 is SGHVS and CDR2 is FQNEAQ. This CDR3 comprises 13 residues. V lost 3 bases to trimming and J lost 6 bases, with 11 bases between them. The CDR3 here is CASSFHGSAEAFF. The DNA for the CDR3 is TGTGCCAGCAGCTTCCATGGGAGCGCTGAAGCTTTCTTT.

The chain employs TRBV7-9 and TRBJ1-5; the D gene is possibly TRBD1 (6 bases). This CDR3 contains 16 residues. Trimming cost V 1 base and J 7 bases, with 17 bases left between them. The V gene's germline CDR1 is SEHNR and CDR2 FQNEAQ (reference sequence). The CDR3 DNA follows: TGTGCCAGCAGCTTAGGTTCTGCAGGGGTGGGACAGCCCCAGCATTTT. The encoded protein is CASSLGSAGVGQPQHF.

The V call is TRBV19, the J call TRBJ2-1; D not resolved. Looked up from germline, CDR1 is LNHDA and CDR2 is SQIVND (reference sequence). V lost 2 bases and J 6 bases, leaving 5 bases between the germline ends. CDR3 size: 12 residues. In DNA, the CDR3 is TGTGCCAGTAGTATACAGGCCAATGAGCAGTTCTTC. It codes for CASSIQANEQFF.

The chain carries TRBV19 and TRBJ1-1; the match to TRBD1 covers 9 bases. Trimming cost V 3 bases and J 10 bases; bases outside gene matches: 9. From germline, CDR1 is LNHDA and CDR2 SQIVND (reference sequence). CDR3 length: 14 amino acids. The CDR3, as DNA: TGTGCCAGTAGTATCACCGGGACAGGGACGACAGCTTTCTTT. Residues: CASSITGTGTTAFF.